This passage covers 26 T cell receptor beta chains from one sample sequenced in a study of naive and memory T cell subsets. Both TRBC1 and TRBC2 were covered by a beta constant-region primer of two equimolar oligonucleotides. Nested alpha and beta constant-region primers with the SP2 primer drove four PCR rounds on ligated cDNA. TCRdb re-called the UMI-ligation and nested PCR reads through MiXCR, storing one row per CDR3 protein. The table includes just over 80,000 distinct CDR3 sequences, about 8.2% detected once. The source material was naive CD8+ T cells from blood. The source of these receptors is a human donor in good health.

This clonotype appeared many times. This chain connects TRBV29-1 to TRBJ1-2; D is undetermined. V was cut by 4 bases and J by 3 bases, with 6 bases left in between. Germline loops: CDR1 SQVTM, CDR2 ANQGSEA. The CDR3 length is 11 residues. CDR3 residues: CSVVFDYGYTF. Here the CDR3 DNA reads TGCAGCGTTGTCTTTGACTATGGCTACACCTTC. The variable domain in full, with the rest retrieved from reference TRBV29-1 and TRBJ1-2, is SAVISQKPSRDICQRGTSLTIQCQVDSQVTMMFWYRQQPGQSLTLIATANQGSEATYESGFVIDKFPISRPNLTFSTLTVSNMSPEDSSIYLCSVVFDYGYTFGSGTRLTVV.

The chain carries TRBV7-8 and TRBJ2-7; the D gene is possibly TRBD2 (6 bases). Trimming removed 3 bases from V and 2 bases from J, with 14 bases in between. Germline CDR1 SGHVS, CDR2 FQNEAQ. CDR3 length: 15 residues. The CDR3, as DNA: TGTGCCAGCAGCTTTACGGGACTGTCAGCCTACGAGCAGTACTTC. This gives the protein CASSFTGLSAYEQYF.

This clonotype appeared a few times. Here the CDR3 reads CASSGLPVNEQFF. In DNA form, the CDR3 reads TGTGCCAGCAGCGGCCTCCCGGTGAATGAGCAGTTCTTC. The chain combines TRBV7-9 with TRBJ2-1, with D hard to call. Germline V gene lookup returns CDR1 SEHNR and CDR2 FQNEAQ (reference sequence). This CDR3 has 13 amino acids. V was pared by 5 bases and J by 7 bases, with 12 bases between.

This clonotype was detected only a few times. V gene TRBV5-5 combines with J gene TRBJ2-7; 9 bases line up with TRBD2. Per the germline V gene, CDR1 is SGHKS and CDR2 is YYEKEE (reference sequence). The CDR3 runs to 16 residues. V trimming: 1 base; J trimming: 2 bases; junction bases outside the gene matches: 7. CDR3 nucleotides: TGTGCCAGCAGCTTGTCAGGGGCTAGCGGGACCTACGAGCAGTACTTC. Amino acid sequence: CASSLSGASGTYEQYF.

The J gene is TRBJ2-3, the V gene TRBV5-4; no definite D call. The CDR3 runs 14 residues. Germline V lookup: CDR1 SGHNT, CDR2 YYREEE (reference sequence). The V gene lost 2 bases and the J gene lost 2 bases, with 9 bases spanning the gap. The CDR3 loop reads CASSFNAFTDTQYF. The CDR3 bases are TGTGCCAGCAGCTTCAACGCGTTCACAGATACGCAGTATTTT.

This clonotype has at least ten counts. This sequence joins TRBV5-1 and TRBJ1-5; D call uncertain. This CDR3 is built from 14 residues. CDR1 is SGHRS, CDR2 YFSETQ, per germline. Trimming shortened V by 0 bases and J by 4 bases, and 8 bases separated the two germline ends. CDR3 sequence reads: CASSLGRENQPQHF. CDR3 DNA sequence: TGCGCCAGCAGCTTGGGGCGGGAGAATCAGCCCCAGCATTTT.

A few counts support this clonotype. The CDR3 region has the DNA TGTGCCAGCAGTGATTACTTCGGGGCGGGGGTGCAAGAGACCCAGTACTTC. This translates into CASSDYFGAGVQETQYF. The V call is TRBV2, the J call TRBJ2-5; 7 bases are a match to TRBD2. The CDR3 is 17 residues long. The V gene's germline CDR1 is SNHLY and CDR2 FYNNEI. Trimming cost V 3 bases and J 2 bases; bases outside gene matches: 12.

There are a few counts of this clonotype. The rearrangement uses TRBV2 and TRBJ2-3, with no clear D. Per germline, CDR1 SNHLY and CDR2 FYNNEI. The CDR3 is 11 amino acids. Trimming pared 3 bases from V and 5 bases from J, leaving 3 bases between. The CDR3 sequence is CASSEIDTQYF. CDR3 DNA sequence: TGTGCCAGCAGTGAGATAGATACGCAGTATTTT.

The V call is TRBV28, the J call TRBJ1-2; 7 nucleotides match TRBD1. J was trimmed by 4 bases and V by 6 bases; bases with no gene match: 17. The CDR3 length is 17 residues. Germline V lookup: CDR1 MDHEN, CDR2 SYDVKM. The CDR3 nucleotides are TGTGCCAGCAGCCGCACCGGAGGGGGCGAGCCGCCCTATGGCTACACCTTC. Residues: CASSRTGGGEPPYGYTF.

This clonotype was recorded at least ten times. V usage is TRBV29-1 and J usage is TRBJ2-7, with D possibly TRBD1 on 6 matching bases. Deletions cut 3 bases from V and 2 bases from J, with 23 bases between. The CDR3 spans 17 residues. From germline, CDR1 is SQVTM and CDR2 ANQGSEA. In nucleotides, the CDR3 is TGCAGCGTTGAGTTGTGGGGGCGCACGACAGAAACCTACGAGCAGTACTTC. It yields the protein CSVELWGRTTETYEQYF.

Details on this clonotype: A read error may explain this, as a much larger clone is one base away. The J gene is TRBJ2-7, the V gene TRBV20-1; possible D gene TRBD1, 6 bases. The CDR3 sequence is 13 residues long. Germline V lookup: CDR1 DFQATT, CDR2 SNEGSKA (reference sequence). The DNA of the CDR3 is TGCCTTCTCCGGGACACTAACTCCTACAAGCAGTACTTC. Residues: CLLRDTNSYKQYF.

This clonotype was seen at least ten times. The chain is built from TRBV3-1 and TRBJ1-5; 9 bases are a match to TRBD1. Germline CDR1 and CDR2: LGHDT and YNNKEL (reference sequence). The junction had 10 bases not matched to a gene; V was cut back by 10 bases and J by 6 bases. CDR3 size: 14 residues. The CDR3, as DNA: TGTGCCACCTCAATGGGACAGGGAAGTCAGCCCCAGCATTTT. This translates into CATSMGQGSQPQHF.

This clonotype showed up many times. The rearrangement joins TRBV7-8 to TRBJ2-3; 14 bases map to TRBD2. With V trimmed by 4 bases and J by 6 bases, 9 bases remained unmatched. The CDR3 sequence is 17 residues long. Per the germline V gene, CDR1 is SGHVS and CDR2 is FQNEAQ. The CDR3 DNA is TGTGCCAGCAGCTCACCCGGGACTAGCGGGAGTGGTGATACGCAGTATTTT. Its protein is CASSSPGTSGSGDTQYF. Filled out from reference TRBV7-8 and TRBJ2-3, the complete variable domain reads GAGVSQSPRYKVAKRGQDVALRCDPISGHVSLFWYQQALGQGPEFLTYFQNEAQLDKSGLPSDRFFAERPEGSVSTLKIQRTQQEDSAVYLCASSSPGTSGSGDTQYFGPGTRLTVL.

The gene calls are TRBV29-1 and TRBJ2-3, with D possibly matching TRBD2 (5 bases). V lost 3 bases, J lost 1 base, and 14 bases lay in between. The germline V gene encodes CDR1 SQVTM and CDR2 ANQGSEA. This CDR3 is 15 amino acids long. For the CDR3, the DNA is TGCAGCGTTGAGGGCGCGGGCTCCGGCACAGATACGCAGTATTTT. Amino acid sequence: CSVEGAGSGTDTQYF.

This clonotype was observed a few times. The chain combines TRBV10-3 with TRBJ1-1, with D perhaps matching TRBD1 (5 bases). Looked up from germline, CDR1 is ENHRY and CDR2 is SYGVKD. Deletions cut 3 bases from V and 4 bases from J, with 12 bases between. The CDR3 consists of 14 residues. The CDR3 nucleotides are TGTGCCATCAGTGAAGGAGCCCAGGGCACTGAAGCTTTCTTT. Translation: CAISEGAQGTEAFF.

This clonotype was counted at least ten times. J is TRBJ2-7 and V is TRBV29-1; 8 nucleotides align to TRBD1. CDR1 is SQVTM, CDR2 ANQGSEA, per germline. This CDR3 comprises 16 residues. The trim removed 1 base at V and 7 bases at J, leaving 15 bases unmatched. CDR3 protein: CSVEGGDRGPGVEQYF. CDR3 in DNA: TGCAGCGTTGAAGGGGGAGACAGGGGCCCTGGGGTTGAGCAGTACTTC.

This clonotype was detected many times. V and J are TRBV15 and TRBJ2-1; 7 nucleotides agree with TRBD2. This CDR3 has 15 amino acids. Germline assignment: CDR1 LNHNV and CDR2 YYDKDF (reference sequence). Trimming cost V 0 bases and J 9 bases; bases outside gene matches: 8. In DNA, the CDR3 is TGTGCCACCAGCAGAGATCCATCGAGCGGGGTTGAGCAGTTCTTC. Translated: CATSRDPSSGVEQFF.

This clonotype has ten or more counts. This chain links TRBV4-2 with TRBJ2-5; 12 bases are a match to TRBD2. J was trimmed by 5 bases and V by 0 bases; bases with no gene match: 4. The germline gives CDR1 LGHNA, CDR2 YNFKEQ. The CDR3 runs 16 residues. The CDR3 DNA follows: TGTGCCAGCAGCCAAGATCCTAGCGGGAGGGTGGAGACCCAGTACTTC. Encoded protein: CASSQDPSGRVETQYF.

The chain carries TRBV4-3 and TRBJ2-2; 9 bases are a match to TRBD1. This CDR3 has 15 residues. Germline-derived CDR1 and CDR2 are LGHNA and YSLEER. With 4 bases clipped from V and 4 bases from J, the junction kept 4 bases outside the gene matches. CDR3 protein: CASSPGTGPTGELFF. The DNA for the CDR3 is TGCGCCAGCAGCCCCGGGACAGGGCCCACCGGGGAGCTGTTTTTT.

This clonotype showed up many times. This chain uses TRBV10-3 with TRBJ2-3; D is perhaps TRBD2 (6 bases). Trimming took off 9 bases at V and 3 bases at J, with 13 bases between the two ends. Per germline, CDR1 ENHRY and CDR2 SYGVKD. The CDR3 runs 13 residues. CDR3 sequence: CAIAEGGTDTQYF. DNA of the CDR3: TGTGCCATTGCGGAGGGAGGAACAGATACGCAGTATTTT.

This clonotype has just a few counts. V and J are TRBV5-6 and TRBJ2-3, with 9 bases identical to TRBD2. The V gene's germline CDR1 is SGHDT and CDR2 YYEEEE. The ends lost 4 bases at V and 3 bases at J; junction bases unmatched: 9. The CDR3 runs to 16 residues. The CDR3 protein is CASSPSGLAGTDTQYF. The CDR3 coding sequence is TGTGCCAGCAGCCCATCGGGACTAGCAGGGACAGATACGCAGTATTTT.

This clonotype was recorded at least ten times. V gene TRBV27 combines with J gene TRBJ2-7; possibly TRBD1 for D (5 bases). Trimming stripped 0 bases from V and 5 bases from J, with 11 bases between. The CDR3 is 14 amino acids. Per germline, CDR1 MNHEY and CDR2 SMNVEV (reference sequence). The CDR3 DNA follows: TGTGCCAGCAGTTTATCGCCAGGGCAGCACGAGCAGTACTTC. Protein product: CASSLSPGQHEQYF.

The table lists this clonotype with many counts. The rearrangement links TRBV4-3 to TRBJ1-5; D perhaps matches TRBD1 (6 bases). Germline values: CDR1 LGHNA, CDR2 YSLEER. This CDR3 comprises 15 residues. V lost 0 bases and J 3 bases, leaving 9 bases between the germline ends. CDR3 in amino acids: CASSQERQDNQPQHF. For the CDR3, the DNA is TGCGCCAGCAGCCAAGAGCGACAGGACAATCAGCCCCAGCATTTT.

This clonotype turned up a few times. The rearrangement joins TRBV28 to TRBJ2-1, with D tentatively TRBD2 (6 bases). Trimming pared 5 bases from V and 5 bases from J, leaving 16 bases between. This CDR3 has 15 amino acids. Germline V gene sequence: CDR1 MDHEN, CDR2 SYDVKM. The CDR3 region has the DNA TGTGCCAGCAGTCACCTCGGGGGTGAGGACAATGAGCAGTTCTTC. It specifies CASSHLGGEDNEQFF.

This clonotype was recorded at least ten times. The rearrangement joins TRBV4-1 to TRBJ1-2; no reliable D call. Trimming took off 1 base at V and 2 bases at J, with 8 bases between the two ends. From germline, CDR1 is MGHRA and CDR2 YSYEKL. This CDR3 comprises 14 residues. CDR3: CASSQVDQNYGYTF. The CDR3 nucleotides are TGCGCCAGCAGCCAAGTGGATCAAAACTATGGCTACACCTTC.

The chain's CDR3 is CASTQGLAGYNEQFF. The CDR3 nucleotides read TGTGCCAGCACCCAGGGACTAGCGGGATACAATGAGCAGTTCTTC. The rearrangement joins TRBV6-2 or TRBV6-3 to TRBJ2-1; 13 nucleotides agree with TRBD2. The CDR3 extends over 15 amino acids. Trimming took 7 bases from V and 4 from J; bases not matched to a gene: 4. The germline V gene encodes CDR1 MNHEY and CDR2 SVGEGT.